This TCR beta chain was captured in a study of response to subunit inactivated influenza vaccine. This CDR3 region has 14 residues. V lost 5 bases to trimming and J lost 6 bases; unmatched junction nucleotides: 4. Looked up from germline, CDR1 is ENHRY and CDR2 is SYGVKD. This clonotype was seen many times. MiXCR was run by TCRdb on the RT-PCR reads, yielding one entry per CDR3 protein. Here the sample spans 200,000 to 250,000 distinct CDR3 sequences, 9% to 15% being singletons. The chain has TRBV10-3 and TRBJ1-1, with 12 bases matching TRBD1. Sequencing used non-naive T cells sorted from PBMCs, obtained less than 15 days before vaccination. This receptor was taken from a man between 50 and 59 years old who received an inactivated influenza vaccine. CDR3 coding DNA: TGTGCCATCAGTAAGGGACAGGGGGCGGCTGAAGCTTTCTTT. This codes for CAISKGQGAAEAFF.